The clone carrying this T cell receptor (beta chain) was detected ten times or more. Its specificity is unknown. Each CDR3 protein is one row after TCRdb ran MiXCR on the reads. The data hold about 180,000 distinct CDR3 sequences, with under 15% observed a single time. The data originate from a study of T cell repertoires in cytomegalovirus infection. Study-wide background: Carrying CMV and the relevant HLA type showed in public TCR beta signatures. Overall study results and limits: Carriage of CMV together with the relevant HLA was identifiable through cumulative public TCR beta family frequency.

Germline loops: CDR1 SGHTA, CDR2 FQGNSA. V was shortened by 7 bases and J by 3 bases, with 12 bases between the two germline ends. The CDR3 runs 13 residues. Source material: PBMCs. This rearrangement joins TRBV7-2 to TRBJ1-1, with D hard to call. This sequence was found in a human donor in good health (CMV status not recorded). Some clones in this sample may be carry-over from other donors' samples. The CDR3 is CASNPPPHTEAFF. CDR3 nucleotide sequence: TGTGCCAGCAACCCGCCCCCACACACTGAAGCTTTCTTT.